This T cell receptor (beta chain) was identified in a study of blood T cell repertoires in COVID-19. Using immunoSEQ multiplex PCR, the repertoire was profiled, and TCRdb retains in-frame clones only, with some absent. The sample includes 200,000 to 250,000 clones, 65% to 90% of them seen just once. CDR3 length: 13 residues. J was trimmed by 6 bases and V by 4 bases; bases with no gene match: 1. From germline, CDR1 is SGHDN and CDR2 FVKESK. This clonotype was sampled from a woman aged 50 to 60 with acute or convalescent COVID-19. The sequenced material came from peripheral blood. This rearrangement joins TRBV14 to TRBJ2-1; 9 bases map to TRBD2. CDR3 DNA: TGTGCCAGCAGCCTTAGCGGGAGCAATGAGCAGTTCTTC. Translated, it gives CASSLSGSNEQFF. Using reference TRBV14 and TRBJ2-1 for the parts outside the CDR3, the full variable domain is EAGVTQFPSHSVIEKGQTVTLRCDPISGHDNLYWYRRVMGKEIKFLLHFVKESKQDESGMPNNRFLAERTGGTYSTLKVQPAELEDSGVYFCASSLSGSNEQFFGPGTRLTVL.